This TCR beta chain was sequenced for a study of shared clonotypes between healthy human individuals. To note about this clone: What it binds is unknown.

Overall study results and limits: Several donors held 5% to 5.5% of naive CD4 clonotypes in common.

Sorted-subset replicate PCR reactions were performed with approximately 180 ng DNA, corresponding to some 32,000 T cell genomes. Method: immunoSEQ multiplex PCR; TCRdb's copy keeps in-frame clones and lacks some. The sample includes under 2.5 million clones, just under 95% of them seen just once. After removal of 1 base from V and 14 bases from J, the junction contained 10 bases not matched to a gene. In germline, CDR1 is MDHEN, CDR2 SYDVKM. The CDR3 spans 14 residues. The clonotype comes from a man between 18 and 29 years old in good health. Some clones in this sample may be carry-over from other donors' samples. Sequenced input: naive CD4+ T cells from PBMCs. Documented subset: CD45RA+ positively selected. The chain carries TRBV28 and TRBJ2-1; TRBD2 matches at 8 bases. The CDR3, as DNA: TGTGCCAGCAGTTTATATCGGGGGGGCGGGAGTGAGTTCTTC. It specifies CASSLYRGGGSEFF.